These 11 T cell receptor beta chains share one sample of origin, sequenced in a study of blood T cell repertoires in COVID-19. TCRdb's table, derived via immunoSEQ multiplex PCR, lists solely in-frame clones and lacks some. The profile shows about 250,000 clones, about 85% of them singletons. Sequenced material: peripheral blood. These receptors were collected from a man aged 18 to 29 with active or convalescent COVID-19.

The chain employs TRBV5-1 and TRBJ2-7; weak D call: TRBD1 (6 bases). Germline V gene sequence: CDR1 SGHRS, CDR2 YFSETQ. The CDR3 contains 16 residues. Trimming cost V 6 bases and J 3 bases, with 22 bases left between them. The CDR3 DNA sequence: TGCGCCAGCACCGTTAACAGGGAACAGGGTCGCTACGAGCAGTACTTC. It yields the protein CASTVNREQGRYEQYF.

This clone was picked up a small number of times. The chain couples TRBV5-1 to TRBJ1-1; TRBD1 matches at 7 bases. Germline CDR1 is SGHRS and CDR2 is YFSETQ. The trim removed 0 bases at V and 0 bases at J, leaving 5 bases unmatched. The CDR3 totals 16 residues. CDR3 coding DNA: TGCGCCAGCAGCTTGGAGCCAGGGGGTATGAACACTGAAGCTTTCTTT. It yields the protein CASSLEPGGMNTEAFF.

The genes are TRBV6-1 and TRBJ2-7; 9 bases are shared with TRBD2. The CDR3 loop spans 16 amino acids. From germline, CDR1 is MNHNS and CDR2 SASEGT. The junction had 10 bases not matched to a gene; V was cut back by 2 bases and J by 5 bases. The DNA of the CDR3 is TGTGCCAGCAGTGAATTTGTTCTAGCGGGAACCCACGAGCAGTACTTC. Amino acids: CASSEFVLAGTHEQYF.

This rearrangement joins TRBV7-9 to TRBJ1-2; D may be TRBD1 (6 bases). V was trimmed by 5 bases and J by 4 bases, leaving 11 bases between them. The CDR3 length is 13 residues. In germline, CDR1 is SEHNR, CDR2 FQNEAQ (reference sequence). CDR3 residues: CASSRDRIYGYTF. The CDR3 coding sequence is TGTGCCAGCAGCCGTGACAGGATCTATGGCTACACCTTC.

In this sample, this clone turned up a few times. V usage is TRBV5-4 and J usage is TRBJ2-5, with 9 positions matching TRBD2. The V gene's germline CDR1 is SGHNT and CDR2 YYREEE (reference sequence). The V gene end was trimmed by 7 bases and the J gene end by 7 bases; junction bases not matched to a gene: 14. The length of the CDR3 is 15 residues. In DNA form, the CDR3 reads TGTGCCAGCGGAGATGATAGCGGGAGTAGATTGACCCAGTACTTC. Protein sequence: CASGDDSGSRLTQYF.

The DNA of the CDR3 is TGTGCCAGCAGCCGGACTAGCGGGGTATACAATGAGCAGTTCTTC. It translates to CASSRTSGVYNEQFF. V and J are TRBV7-9 and TRBJ2-1; the match to TRBD2 covers 12 bases. Germline V gene lookup returns CDR1 SEHNR and CDR2 FQNEAQ (reference sequence). The CDR3 consists of 15 residues. The ends lost 5 bases at V and 4 bases at J; junction bases unmatched: 3.

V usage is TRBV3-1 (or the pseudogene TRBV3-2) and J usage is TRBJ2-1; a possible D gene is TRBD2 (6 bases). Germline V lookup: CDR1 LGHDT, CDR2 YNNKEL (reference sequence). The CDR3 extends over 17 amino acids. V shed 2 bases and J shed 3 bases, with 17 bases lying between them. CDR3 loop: CASSQRSLARNYNEQFF. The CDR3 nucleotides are TGTGCCAGCAGCCAACGTTCACTAGCCCGTAACTACAATGAGCAGTTCTTC.

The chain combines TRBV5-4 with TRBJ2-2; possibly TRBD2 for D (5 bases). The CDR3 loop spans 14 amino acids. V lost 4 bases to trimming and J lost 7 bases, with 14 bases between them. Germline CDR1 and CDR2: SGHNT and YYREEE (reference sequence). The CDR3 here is CASSKSRSGGELFF. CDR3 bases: TGTGCCAGCAGCAAATCCCGGAGCGGCGGGGAGCTGTTTTTT. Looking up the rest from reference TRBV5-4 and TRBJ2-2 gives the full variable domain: ETGVTQSPTHLIKTRGQQVTLRCSSQSGHNTVSWYQQALGQGPQFIFQYYREEENGRGNFPPRFSGLQFPNYSSELNVNALELDDSALYLCASSKSRSGGELFFGEGSRLTVL.

CDR3 DNA sequence: TGTGCCAGCAGTGAAACAGGGTTTGGAGCGTCTGGCTACACCTTC. Protein sequence: CASSETGFGASGYTF. The rearrangement uses TRBV6-1 and TRBJ1-2, with D tentatively TRBD1 (6 bases). Trimming took 2 bases from V and 7 from J, leaving 17 bases between them. This CDR3 spans 15 amino acids. CDR1 MNHNS and CDR2 SASEGT come from the germline V gene.

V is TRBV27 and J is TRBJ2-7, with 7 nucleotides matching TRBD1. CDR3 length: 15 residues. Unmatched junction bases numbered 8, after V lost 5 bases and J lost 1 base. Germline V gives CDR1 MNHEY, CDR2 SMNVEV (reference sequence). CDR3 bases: TGTGCCAGCAGTCACGGACAGGCCGTATCCTACGAGCAGTACTTC. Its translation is CASSHGQAVSYEQYF.

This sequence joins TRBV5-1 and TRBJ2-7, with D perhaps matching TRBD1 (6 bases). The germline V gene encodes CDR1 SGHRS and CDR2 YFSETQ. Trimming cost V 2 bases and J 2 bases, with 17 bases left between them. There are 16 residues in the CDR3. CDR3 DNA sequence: TGCGCCAGCAGCTTCCCTCCGGGACAAATGGCCTACGAGCAGTACTTC. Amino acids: CASSFPPGQMAYEQYF.